A single sample is the source of the 17 T cell receptor beta chains below, sequenced in a study of shared clonotypes between healthy human individuals. The protocol was immunoSEQ multiplex PCR, while the TCRdb copy is restricted to in-frame clones and leaves out a portion. The table records about 1 million clones, around 75% of them present only once. What was sequenced was memory CD4+ T cells sorted from blood. Regarding subset: CD45RA-negative fraction. These TCRs come from a man aged 18-30 years in good health.

This chain uses TRBV11-2 with TRBJ2-7; TRBD2 is a possible D gene (6 bases). Germline loops: CDR1 SGHAT, CDR2 FQNNGV. CDR3 length: 15 amino acids. With 4 bases removed from V and 9 bases from J, the gap between germline ends came to 22 bases. The CDR3 is CASSSLEGPPGVQYF. CDR3 nucleotides: TGTGCCAGCAGCTCCCTAGAGGGACCCCCGGGGGTGCAGTACTTC.

The chain has TRBV10-3 and TRBJ1-2, with 9 bases that match TRBD1. The germline V gene has CDR1 ENHRY and CDR2 SYGVKD. This CDR3 region has 14 residues. The ends lost 3 bases at V and 4 bases at J; junction bases unmatched: 3. CDR3 bases: TGTGCCATCAGTGAAGGGACAGGGTTCTATGGCTACACCTTC. The encoded protein is CAISEGTGFYGYTF.

This chain joins TRBV5-1 and TRBJ1-1; 9 bases are shared with TRBD1. Germline V lookup: CDR1 SGHRS, CDR2 YFSETQ. The CDR3 runs 14 residues. V was clipped by 7 bases and J by 3 bases; unmatched bases: 7. CDR3 DNA: TGCGCCAGCCAACCGGGGGACAGGGACACTGAAGCTTTCTTT. This codes for CASQPGDRDTEAFF.

Remarks on this clone: A much bigger clone sits one base away, suggesting this may be a read error. CDR3 loop: CASSLVGAGYTF. Written as DNA, the CDR3 is TGTGCCAGCAGCTTGGTGGGGGCTGGCTACACCTTC. The chain combines TRBV5-4 with TRBJ1-2; tentatively, D is TRBD1 (6 bases). V lost 0 bases and J lost 7, with 7 bases in between. This CDR3 spans 12 amino acids. The germline gives CDR1 SGHNT, CDR2 YYREEE (reference sequence).

CDR3 amino acids: CASSYLRYEQYF. CDR3 nucleotides: TGTGCCAGCAGTTACTTGCGCTACGAGCAGTACTTC. The chain combines TRBV6-5 with TRBJ2-7, with D hard to call. CDR1 is MNHEY and CDR2 is SVGAGI in the germline V gene. Trimming removed 1 base at V and 3 bases at J, with 4 bases between. The CDR3 spans 12 residues.

V is TRBV27 and J is TRBJ2-7; D is undetermined. V was shortened by 4 bases and J by 3 bases, with 7 bases between the two germline ends. In germline, CDR1 is MNHEY, CDR2 SMNVEV (reference sequence). CDR3 length equals 12 residues. CDR3 sequence (DNA): TGTGCCAGCAGTTCGATTGGCTACGAGCAGTACTTC. This codes for CASSSIGYEQYF.

This sequence joins TRBV2 and TRBJ2-5, with D unresolved. Germline loops: CDR1 SNHLY, CDR2 FYNNEI. The CDR3 runs to 14 residues. Trimming cost V 8 bases and J 0 bases, with 13 bases left between them. CDR3 nucleotide sequence: TGTGCCAGCCCCAGCCTCCGAGACCAAGAGACCCAGTACTTC. Protein sequence: CASPSLRDQETQYF.

The rearrangement links TRBV6-1 to TRBJ1-1; D perhaps matches TRBD1 (5 bases). The V end lost 1 base, the J end lost 3 bases, and 15 bases lay between the germline ends. This CDR3 is built from 16 residues. Per germline, CDR1 MNHNS and CDR2 SASEGT. In DNA form, the CDR3 reads TGTGCCAGCAGTGAAGTTCGACGGGCCAGGGACACTGAAGCTTTCTTT. It translates to CASSEVRRARDTEAFF.

A few counts support this clone. This chain uses TRBV18 with TRBJ2-7; the D gene is possibly TRBD2 (6 bases). Germline V gene lookup returns CDR1 KGHSH and CDR2 LQKENI. The V gene lost 4 bases and the J gene lost 3 bases, with 13 bases spanning the gap. The CDR3 length is 14 residues. CDR3 residues: CASSLERTIYEQYF. The CDR3 DNA is TGTGCCAGCTCACTCGAGAGGACTATCTACGAGCAGTACTTC.

This clone has only a few counts. The chain links TRBV18 to TRBJ1-1; D remains unclear. V dropped 4 bases and J dropped 4 bases, with 19 bases sitting between them. Germline V gene lookup returns CDR1 KGHSH and CDR2 LQKENI. The CDR3 length is 16 residues. The CDR3: CASSLREAGYGTEAFF. DNA for the CDR3: TGTGCCAGCTCACTTAGGGAGGCCGGGTACGGCACTGAAGCTTTCTTT.

The V call is TRBV11-2, the J call TRBJ1-1; D unresolved. Germline assignment: CDR1 SGHAT and CDR2 FQNNGV. V lost 7 bases to trimming and J lost 11 bases, with 17 bases between them. The CDR3 loop spans 12 amino acids. The CDR3 nucleotides are TGTGCCAGCACCCAACACGGCACAATCGCTTTCTTT. Translated, it gives CASTQHGTIAFF.

The chain is built from TRBV9 and TRBJ1-6; no clear D gene. Trimming removed 0 bases from V and 10 bases from J, with 11 bases in between. This CDR3 is built from 14 residues. Germline V gives CDR1 SGDLS, CDR2 YYNGEE. In nucleotides, the CDR3 is TGTGCCAGCAGCGTAGGCCCAGCTAGCTCACCCCTCCACTTT. It codes for CASSVGPASSPLHF.

For this clone: This sample includes further DNA sequences coding for the same CDR3. This sequence joins TRBV5-1 and TRBJ1-2; maybe TRBD1 (5 bases). Trimming shortened V by 0 bases and J by 6 bases, and 9 bases separated the two germline ends. The CDR3 is 13 amino acids. The germline V gene encodes CDR1 SGHRS and CDR2 YFSETQ. CDR3 nucleotides: TGCGCCAGCAGCTTGGCCGGGGGTGATGGCTACACCTTC. This encodes CASSLAGGDGYTF.

Details on this clone: The identical CDR3 is also encoded by other nucleotide sequences in the sample. CDR3 DNA sequence: TGTGCCAGCAGTTTAACGGCTAGCGGGAGTTACGAGCAGTACTTC. Translated: CASSLTASGSYEQYF. The chain combines TRBV27 with TRBJ2-7; 10 nucleotides agree with TRBD2. This CDR3 is built from 15 residues. CDR1 and CDR2 (germline): MNHEY, SMNVEV (reference sequence). V lost 2 bases to trimming and J lost 4 bases; unmatched junction nucleotides: 5.

The rearrangement joins TRBV5-1 to TRBJ2-5; D is perhaps TRBD1 (6 bases). Trimming removed 8 bases from V and 1 base from J, with 15 bases in between. The CDR3 extends over 14 amino acids. Germline loops: CDR1 SGHRS, CDR2 YFSETQ. The CDR3 region has the DNA TGCGCCAGTTCCGGCAGGGGCCTCCAAGAGACCCAGTACTTC. Translation gives CASSGRGLQETQYF. Using reference TRBV5-1 and TRBJ2-5 for the parts outside the CDR3, the full variable domain is KAGVTQTPRYLIKTRGQQVTLSCSPISGHRSVSWYQQTPGQGLQFLFEYFSETQRNKGNFPGRFSGRQFSNSRSEMNVSTLELGDSALYLCASSGRGLQETQYFGPGTRLLVL.

The rearrangement links TRBV7-8 to TRBJ2-7; D unresolved. The CDR3 has 14 amino acids. Deletions cut 0 bases from V and 0 bases from J, with 6 bases between. Looked up from germline, CDR1 is SGHVS and CDR2 is FQNEAQ. CDR3 DNA sequence: TGTGCCAGCAGCTTAGCCGAAAACTCCTACGAGCAGTACTTC. Translated: CASSLAENSYEQYF.

The rearrangement links TRBV6-5 to TRBJ2-7; the D gene could be TRBD1 or TRBD2 (6 bases each). V was clipped by 11 bases and J by 4 bases, with 18 bases between them. The CDR3 has 13 amino acids. The V gene's germline CDR1 is MNHEY and CDR2 SVGAGI. DNA for the CDR3: TGTGCCGCTGGGACGGGGGCATGGTACGAGCAGTACTTC. This codes for CAAGTGAWYEQYF.